The 27 T cell receptor beta chains below were found in one sample sequenced in a study of cytomegalovirus exposure and HLA in healthy donors. Use of 60 Vbeta and 13 Jbeta primers characterized the PCR. This table comes from immunoSEQ multiplex PCR, and its TCRdb copy is limited to in-frame clones, with some not included. The sample has roughly 200,000 clones, over 60% seen once. Sequenced sample: PBMCs. These receptors came from a man between 40 and 49 years old in good health and CMV-seronegative.

Only a few counts were recorded for this clone. This chain uses TRBV6-5 with TRBJ1-1; 7 positions match TRBD1. The CDR3 runs 15 residues. Unmatched junction bases numbered 9, after V lost 4 bases and J lost 4 bases. Germline-derived CDR1 and CDR2 are MNHEY and SVGAGI. The CDR3, as DNA: TGTGCCAGCAGTTCCTCGGACAGGTCGAGCACTGAAGCTTTCTTT. It is translated as CASSSSDRSSTEAFF.

V gene TRBV5-6 combines with J gene TRBJ1-5; D perhaps matches TRBD1 (6 bases). Germline CDR1 and CDR2: SGHDT and YYEEEE. The CDR3 runs 16 residues. The V end lost 0 bases, the J end lost 3 bases, and 13 bases lay between the germline ends. CDR3 region: CASSLGAGASNQPQHF. The CDR3 DNA follows: TGTGCCAGCAGCTTGGGGGCAGGGGCATCCAATCAGCCCCAGCATTTT.

The chain joins TRBV9 to TRBJ2-3; 12 bases are shared with TRBD2. The germline V gene has CDR1 SGDLS and CDR2 YYNGEE. This CDR3 has 18 amino acids. The V and J ends lost 0 bases and 2 bases, in that order; junction bases with no gene match: 7. The chain's CDR3 is CASSVDGASGGVTDTQYF. CDR3 sequence (DNA): TGTGCCAGCAGCGTAGATGGGGCTAGCGGGGGGGTCACAGATACGCAGTATTTT.

This chain joins TRBV5-6 and TRBJ2-1, with 7 positions matching TRBD2. The CDR3 is 16 amino acids. V gave up 3 bases and J gave up 1 base; unmatched junction bases: 7. From germline, CDR1 is SGHDT and CDR2 YYEEEE. CDR3 in amino acids: CASSSSLASSYNEQFF. In DNA form, the CDR3 reads TGTGCCAGCAGCTCCTCACTAGCGAGTTCCTACAATGAGCAGTTCTTC.

V usage is TRBV7-6 and J usage is TRBJ2-1, with D uncertain. This CDR3 has 19 amino acids. Germline values: CDR1 SGHVS, CDR2 FNYEAQ. The germline V and J ends were trimmed by 1 base and 5 bases, with 24 bases remaining between them. CDR3 residues: CASSLDATSFRQANNEQFF. As DNA, the CDR3 is TGTGCCAGCAGCTTAGATGCGACCTCCTTTAGGCAGGCAAACAATGAGCAGTTCTTC.

The genes are TRBV19 and TRBJ2-7; 10 positions match TRBD1. CDR1 and CDR2 from the germline V gene are LNHDA and SQIVND (reference sequence). CDR3 length: 15 amino acids. Trimming cost V 6 bases and J 1 base; bases outside gene matches: 6. The CDR3 region is CASRDRTGGSYEQYF. In nucleotides, the CDR3 is TGTGCCAGTAGAGACCGGACAGGGGGATCCTACGAGCAGTACTTC.

The J gene is TRBJ1-3, the V gene TRBV11-2; D gene unclear. Germline lookup yields CDR1 SGHAT and CDR2 FQNNGV. V lost 8 bases, J lost 5 bases, and 16 bases lay in between. There are 14 residues in the CDR3. This chain's CDR3 is CASSAALFRNTIYF. In DNA form, the CDR3 reads TGTGCCAGCTCCGCGGCCCTCTTTAGAAACACCATATATTTT. The full variable domain, in which reference TRBV11-2 and TRBJ1-3 provide the parts outside the CDR3, is EAGVAQSPRYKIIEKRQSVAFWCNPISGHATLYWYQQILGQGPKLLIQFQNNGVVDDSQLPKDRFSAERLKGVDSTLKIQPAKLEDSAVYLCASSAALFRNTIYFGEGSWLTVV.

The gene calls are TRBV18 and TRBJ2-7; 9 nucleotides line up with TRBD1. V was clipped by 2 bases and J by 3 bases; unmatched bases: 2. The CDR3 contains 14 residues. Germline assignment: CDR1 KGHSH and CDR2 LQKENI. The CDR3 loop reads CASSPLGQGYEQYF. In nucleotides, the CDR3 is TGTGCCAGCTCACCATTGGGACAGGGCTACGAGCAGTACTTC.

As regards this clone: The identical CDR3 is also encoded by other nucleotide sequences in the sample. The rearrangement uses TRBV7-2 and TRBJ2-7; D not resolved. CDR1 is SGHTA, CDR2 FQGNSA, per germline. V was shortened by 4 bases and J by 3 bases, with 4 bases between the two germline ends. This CDR3 has 11 amino acids. Here the CDR3 DNA reads TGTGCCAGCAGCTCGTACTACGAGCAGTACTTC. It is translated as CASSSYYEQYF.

The rearrangement uses TRBV25-1 and TRBJ2-1; D unresolved. With 1 base removed from V and 7 bases from J, the gap between germline ends came to 5 bases. The CDR3 totals 12 residues. Germline values: CDR1 MGHDK, CDR2 SYGVNS. The CDR3 is CASSEFMNEQFF. The CDR3 coding sequence is TGTGCCAGCAGTGAATTCATGAATGAGCAGTTCTTC.

The gene calls are TRBV7-9 and TRBJ1-6; D ambiguous. Germline V gene data show CDR1 as SEHNR and CDR2 as FQNEAQ (reference sequence). Trimming took 1 base from V and 5 from J, leaving 3 bases between them. The length of the CDR3 is 13 residues. CDR3 amino acids: CASSLGDNSPLHF. The CDR3, as DNA: TGTGCCAGCAGCTTAGGCGATAATTCACCCCTCCACTTT.

This clone was found once. V usage is TRBV4-1 and J usage is TRBJ2-3; 7 bases are a match to TRBD1. V trimming: 0 bases; J trimming: 5 bases; junction bases outside the gene matches: 11. There are 17 residues in the CDR3. CDR1 is MGHRA, CDR2 YSYEKL, per germline. This CDR3 reads CASSQDKDRTRGDTQYF. The CDR3 DNA reads as TGCGCCAGCAGCCAAGATAAGGACAGGACACGGGGAGATACGCAGTATTTT.

Remarks on this clone: A read error may account for a junction end that differs from germline. This chain uses TRBV7-9 with TRBJ2-7; 7 bases align to TRBD2. Germline CDR1 and CDR2: SEHNR and FQNEAQ (reference sequence). There are 14 residues in the CDR3. CDR3 in amino acids: CASSIAGHTYEQYF. The CDR3 coding sequence is TGTGCCAGCAGCATAGCGGGCCACACCTACGAGCAGTACTTC.

This chain joins TRBV4-3 and TRBJ1-6, with 10 bases lining up with TRBD1. The germline CDR1 and CDR2 sequences are LGHNA and YSLEER. The CDR3 length is 16 residues. V lost 4 bases, J lost 9 bases, and 9 bases stayed unmatched. For the CDR3, the DNA is TGCGCCAGCAGCCCACCCTGGGGACAGGGGTGTTCACCCCTCCACTTT. This encodes CASSPPWGQGCSPLHF.

The chain joins TRBV9 to TRBJ2-1; perhaps TRBD2 as D (5 bases). The ends were cut back, 3 bases at V and 3 bases at J, with 16 bases in the middle. This CDR3 contains 16 residues. CDR1 SGDLS and CDR2 YYNGEE come from the germline V gene. CDR3 region: CASSASRGGGYNEQFF. Here the CDR3 DNA reads TGTGCCAGCAGCGCGTCTCGCGGAGGCGGCTACAATGAGCAGTTCTTC.

V usage is TRBV2 and J usage is TRBJ2-7; D is ambiguous. Germline V lookup: CDR1 SNHLY, CDR2 FYNNEI. Trimming cost V 4 bases and J 4 bases, with 14 bases left between them. The CDR3 runs to 14 residues. The CDR3 region has the DNA TGTGCCAGCAGTGTACAACAGCCGCCTTACGAGCAGTACTTC. It specifies CASSVQQPPYEQYF.

CDR3 sequence reads: CASSIRRDTLSGNTIYF. The CDR3 nucleotides read TGTGCCAGCAGCATCCGTAGGGACACACTCTCTGGAAACACCATATATTTT. This rearrangement joins TRBV7-6 to TRBJ1-3; D is perhaps TRBD1 (6 bases). Germline V gene lookup returns CDR1 SGHVS and CDR2 FNYEAQ. V lost 5 bases and J 0 bases, leaving 17 bases between the germline ends. The CDR3 is 17 amino acids.

The genes are TRBV6-1 and TRBJ2-7, with D maybe TRBD2 (6 bases). There are 14 residues in the CDR3. Germline loops: CDR1 MNHNS, CDR2 SASEGT. The V end was cut by 10 bases, the J end by 7 bases, with 23 bases between. The CDR3 coding sequence is TGTGCCACCCGTTATGGCCCGGGAGAAAGGGAGCAGTACTTC. Translating it yields CATRYGPGEREQYF.

The chain combines TRBV7-9 with TRBJ2-3, with D perhaps matching TRBD2 (7 bases). The V and J ends lost 2 bases and 0 bases respectively, with 9 bases between them. Germline V gene sequence: CDR1 SEHNR, CDR2 FQNEAQ (reference sequence). There are 15 residues in the CDR3. CDR3 in amino acids: CASSLKGGSTDTQYF. CDR3 coding DNA: TGTGCCAGCAGCTTAAAGGGGGGGAGCACAGATACGCAGTATTTT.

The chain carries TRBV14 and TRBJ2-6; no firm D call. The CDR3 is made up of 15 amino acids. CDR1 is SGHDN and CDR2 is FVKESK in the germline V gene. V gave up 5 bases and J gave up 0 bases, with 8 bases separating them. In DNA form, the CDR3 reads TGTGCCAGCAGCATATTCGGCTCTGGGGCCAACGTCCTGACTTTC. Residues: CASSIFGSGANVLTF.

This chain links TRBV7-8 with TRBJ2-7; D is ambiguous. The V and J ends lost 3 bases and 2 bases respectively, with 8 bases between them. CDR3 length: 13 residues. Germline CDR1 is SGHVS and CDR2 is FQNEAQ. This CDR3 reads CASSFGLAYEQYF. CDR3 in DNA: TGTGCCAGCAGCTTTGGCCTAGCCTACGAGCAGTACTTC.

This clone occurred a few times. The rearrangement joins TRBV4-2 to TRBJ1-1, with 7 bases that match TRBD1. Germline trimming cut 0 bases from V and 0 bases from J; bases unmatched to any gene: 1. This CDR3 is built from 15 residues. From germline, CDR1 is LGHNA and CDR2 YNFKEQ. CDR3: CASSQEGQMNTEAFF. In DNA form, the CDR3 reads TGTGCCAGCAGCCAAGAGGGACAGATGAACACTGAAGCTTTCTTT.

This chain connects TRBV5-1 to TRBJ2-3; TRBD1 agrees at 7 bases. V gave up 2 bases and J gave up 3 bases; unmatched junction bases: 0. CDR1 and CDR2 (germline): SGHRS, YFSETQ. The CDR3 is 13 residues long. In DNA, the CDR3 is TGCGCCAGCAGCTTACAGGGGACAGATACGCAGTATTTT. Protein: CASSLQGTDTQYF.

The chain is built from TRBV4-1 and TRBJ1-1; 8 bases are shared with TRBD1. Germline lookup yields CDR1 MGHRA and CDR2 YSYEKL. The CDR3 has 15 amino acids. After removal of 4 bases from V and 5 bases from J, the junction contained 9 bases not matched to a gene. The chain's CDR3 is CASSPDLGQGTEAFF. The CDR3 region has the DNA TGCGCCAGCAGCCCAGACCTCGGACAGGGAACTGAAGCTTTCTTT.

V is TRBV7-9 and J is TRBJ1-2, with D possibly matching TRBD1 (5 bases). CDR1 is SEHNR and CDR2 is FQNEAQ in the germline V gene (reference sequence). The V gene lost 1 base and the J gene lost 0 bases, with 15 bases spanning the gap. The CDR3 sequence is 17 residues long. DNA for the CDR3: TGTGCCAGCAGCTTAGTTATAAGGGACTTAACTAACTATGGCTACACCTTC. Translating it yields CASSLVIRDLTNYGYTF. The entire variable domain, with the rest obtained from reference TRBV7-9 and TRBJ1-2, is as follows: DTGVSQNPRHKITKRGQNVTFRCDPISEHNRLYWYRQTLGQGPEFLTYFQNEAQLEKSRLLSDRFSAERPKGSFSTLEIQRTEQGDSAMYLCASSLVIRDLTNYGYTFGSGTRLTVV.

The chain has TRBV11-3 and TRBJ2-1, with 11 bases that match TRBD2. V lost 5 bases and J lost 6; bases outside the gene matches: 9. Germline CDR1 is SGHNT and CDR2 is YENEEA. The CDR3 is 16 residues long. CDR3: CASSRQRLAGGNEQFF. The CDR3 region has the DNA TGTGCCAGCAGCCGACAGAGGCTAGCGGGAGGCAATGAGCAGTTCTTC. Together with reference TRBV11-3 and TRBJ2-1, the CDR3 gives the full variable domain: EAGVVQSPRYKIIEKKQPVAFWCNPISGHNTLYWYLQNLGQGPELLIRYENEEAVDDSQLPKDRFSAERLKGVDSTLKIQPAELGDSAVYLCASSRQRLAGGNEQFFGPGTRLTVL.

This clone was recorded a few times. The rearrangement uses TRBV6-1 and TRBJ2-1; 8 bases fit TRBD1. V lost 2 bases, J lost 4 bases, and 10 bases stayed unmatched. The germline V gene encodes CDR1 MNHNS and CDR2 SASEGT. This CDR3 spans 17 amino acids. The chain's CDR3 is CASSELRSGGGYNEQFF. For the CDR3, the DNA is TGTGCCAGCAGTGAACTCAGGTCAGGGGGCGGATACAATGAGCAGTTCTTC.